Shown below are 23 T cell receptor beta chains from a single sample sequenced in a study of regulatory T cells in long-lasting Graves disease. Construction of TCR beta libraries relied on iRepertoire HTBI primers and on Arm-PCR targeting CDR3 regions. MiXCR, applied by TCRdb to the multiplex PCR reads, yields one record per CDR3 protein. The sample yields a few hundred thousand distinct CDR3 sequences, approximately 20% seen once. Time point in this sample: newly diagnosed GD, antithyroid drugs for less than 3 months. Isolated PBMC RNA provided the starting material for the TCR library. The same sample was also studied in work on T cells in Graves' hyperthyroidism and ophthalmopathy.

The sample in question was peripheral blood mononuclear cells (PBMCs), obtained at new diagnosis, from a patient treated with antithyroid drugs. The source of these receptors is a woman aged 25 to 39 with Graves disease.

Only a few counts were recorded for this clonotype. The chain carries TRBV6-2 or TRBV6-3 and TRBJ2-1; 8 nucleotides align to TRBD2. CDR1 MNHEY and CDR2 SVGEGT come from the germline V gene. This CDR3 spans 14 amino acids. The ends lost 11 bases at V and 6 bases at J; junction bases unmatched: 12. CDR3 sequence (DNA): TGTGCCGCCACCACTTCGGGGGGGCCCAATGAGCAGTTCTTC. This gives the protein CAATTSGGPNEQFF.

A few counts support this clonotype. The chain is built from TRBV5-6 and TRBJ1-5; 7 bases fit TRBD1. The CDR3 length is 16 residues. The V gene end was trimmed by 0 bases and the J gene end by 4 bases; junction bases not matched to a gene: 7. Germline CDR1 SGHDT, CDR2 YYEEEE. The CDR3 DNA follows: TGTGCCAGCAGCTTGGGGGCAGGGGGACGAAATCAGCCCCAGCATTTT. It encodes CASSLGAGGRNQPQHF.

This clonotype showed up many times. The chain uses TRBV6-2 or TRBV6-3 and TRBJ2-2; the match to TRBD1 covers 12 bases. J gave up 5 bases and V 4 bases, and 5 bases lay outside the gene matches. CDR1 is MNHEY, CDR2 SVGEGT, per germline. The CDR3 runs to 16 residues. The CDR3 bases are TGTGCCAGCAGTTCCCGGGACAGGGGGCGGACCGGGGAGCTGTTTTTT. It specifies CASSSRDRGRTGELFF.

The table lists this clonotype with many counts. The V call is TRBV5-1, the J call TRBJ2-7; 7 bases match TRBD2. V lost 5 bases to trimming and J lost 2 bases; unmatched junction nucleotides: 10. The CDR3 is 15 amino acids. In germline, CDR1 is SGHRS, CDR2 YFSETQ. CDR3 DNA: TGCGCCAGCAGATCTGGACTAGTCAGGACCTACGAGCAGTACTTC. This sequence encodes CASRSGLVRTYEQYF.

In this sample, this clonotype turned up many times. The V gene is TRBV27, the J gene TRBJ2-7; D is unresolved. The length of the CDR3 is 13 residues. The germline gives CDR1 MNHEY, CDR2 SMNVEV (reference sequence). The germline V and J ends were trimmed by 6 bases and 1 base, with 10 bases remaining between them. In nucleotides, the CDR3 is TGTGCCAGCAGCCCGACGGATTCCTACGAGCAGTACTTC. It codes for CASSPTDSYEQYF.

This clonotype was found many times. The V gene is TRBV7-9, the J gene TRBJ1-2; possibly TRBD1 for D (6 bases). There are 15 residues in the CDR3. V lost 4 bases to trimming and J lost 2 bases, with 14 bases between them. CDR1 is SEHNR and CDR2 is FQNEAQ in the germline V gene (reference sequence). The CDR3, as DNA: TGTGCCAGCAGCTGGGGGGGCAGAGACAACTATGGCTACACCTTC. Its translation is CASSWGGRDNYGYTF.

A note on this clonotype: Germline is not matched at one junction end, which may reflect a read error. DNA for the CDR3: TGCACCAGCAGCTACCACGGACAGGGTGACGGCTCACCCCTCCACTTT. Protein: CTSSYHGQGDGSPLHF. The chain recombines TRBV5-1 with TRBJ1-6; 8 nucleotides agree with TRBD1. CDR3 length equals 16 residues. The germline V gene encodes CDR1 SGHRS and CDR2 YFSETQ.

The chain recombines TRBV27 with TRBJ2-2; D remains unclear. Germline assignment: CDR1 MNHEY and CDR2 SMNVEV (reference sequence). Trimming took 1 base from V and 7 from J, leaving 4 bases between them. The CDR3 has 12 amino acids. CDR3 sequence (DNA): TGTGCCAGCAGTTTATTGGGCGGGGAGCTGTTTTTT. Its protein is CASSLLGGELFF.

In its sample, this clonotype was seen a few times. This likely reflects a read error, since a far larger clone is one base away. Likely a read error: the CDR3 ends without its conserved phenylalanine or tryptophan. The chain couples TRBV5-5 to TRBJ1-2, with TRBD1 as a possible D gene (6 bases). Germline loops: CDR1 SGHKS, CDR2 YYEKEE (reference sequence). The CDR3 is 13 residues long. CDR3 nucleotides: TGCGCCAGCAGCTTGGGAGGGGGAAACGGCTACACCCTC. This encodes CASSLGGGNGYTL.

With regard to this clonotype: In this CDR3 the conserved last residue, phenylalanine or tryptophan, is missing, so a read error is likely. The CDR3: CASSQARTPGDTQYV. For the CDR3, the DNA is TGTGCCAGCAGCCAAGCGCGGACCCCCGGGGATACGCAGTATGTT. The chain recombines TRBV4-2 with TRBJ2-3; D ambiguous. Trimming removed 1 base from V and 6 bases from J, with 14 bases in between. CDR1 and CDR2 (germline): LGHNA, YNFKEQ. The CDR3 contains 15 residues.

This clonotype was counted at least ten times. The chain recombines TRBV10-3 with TRBJ2-5; D not resolved. With 6 bases removed from V and 4 bases from J, the gap between germline ends came to 12 bases. The germline V gene has CDR1 ENHRY and CDR2 SYGVKD. The length of the CDR3 is 13 residues. CDR3 loop: CAISPGSRETQYF. The CDR3 DNA follows: TGTGCCATCAGCCCGGGCTCCCGAGAGACCCAGTACTTC.

The V call is TRBV4-1, the J call TRBJ2-5, with D perhaps matching TRBD2 (5 bases). Per the germline V gene, CDR1 is MGHRA and CDR2 is YSYEKL. The CDR3 spans 12 residues. V was pared by 0 bases and J by 7 bases, with 6 bases between. The CDR3, as DNA: TGCGCCAGCAGCCAAGATCGGGGGACCCAGTACTTC. Its translation: CASSQDRGTQYF.

The sample holds many counts of this clonotype. The V call is TRBV20-1, the J call TRBJ2-1; the match to TRBD2 covers 8 bases. The CDR3 covers 13 residues. Per the germline V gene, CDR1 is DFQATT and CDR2 is SNEGSKA (reference sequence). Trimming at V came to 8 bases and at J to 2 bases, leaving 5 bases not matched to a gene. The CDR3, as DNA: TGCAGTTCGGGGACTAGTGCCTACAATGAGCAGTTCTTC. Residues: CSSGTSAYNEQFF.

This clonotype was counted many times. The chain has TRBV5-4 and TRBJ1-4, with D tentatively TRBD1 (5 bases). The V end lost 1 base, the J end lost 3 bases, and 10 bases lay between the germline ends. The CDR3 totals 15 residues. In germline, CDR1 is SGHNT, CDR2 YYREEE (reference sequence). CDR3: CASSLSSGANEKLFF. CDR3 DNA sequence: TGTGCCAGCAGCTTGAGTTCGGGGGCTAATGAAAAACTGTTTTTT. The full variable domain, its missing parts supplied by reference TRBV5-4 and TRBJ1-4, is ETGVTQSPTHLIKTRGQQVTLRCSSQSGHNTVSWYQQALGQGPQFIFQYYREEENGRGNFPPRFSGLQFPNYSSELNVNALELDDSALYLCASSLSSGANEKLFFGSGTQLSVL.

The table lists this clonotype with many counts. The V and J genes are TRBV29-1 and TRBJ2-7; 7 nucleotides agree with TRBD1. V lost 8 bases and J lost 6; bases outside the gene matches: 7. From germline, CDR1 is SQVTM and CDR2 ANQGSEA. The CDR3 loop spans 11 amino acids. The CDR3 sequence is CSTSTGAEQYF. In nucleotides, the CDR3 is TGCAGCACGTCTACAGGGGCCGAGCAGTACTTC.

The chain has TRBV6-1 and TRBJ1-2, with D unclear. CDR3 length: 13 residues. Trimming removed 6 bases from V and 1 base from J, with 9 bases in between. Germline V gives CDR1 MNHNS, CDR2 SASEGT. CDR3 in DNA: TGTGCCAGCAGGCGGGCCCATAACTATGGCTACACCTTC. Protein: CASRRAHNYGYTF.

This clonotype was seen repeatedly, ten times or more. The rearrangement joins TRBV20-1 to TRBJ2-1; 10 bases fit TRBD2. V dropped 3 bases and J dropped 7; count of bases not matched to a gene: 9. CDR1 is DFQATT, CDR2 SNEGSKA, per germline (reference sequence). The CDR3 loop spans 15 amino acids. CDR3 bases: TGCAGTGCTAGTGAACCGGGACTAGCGTCGAATGAGCAGTTCTTC. Translated: CSASEPGLASNEQFF.

In its sample, this clonotype was seen many times. J is TRBJ1-2 and V is TRBV18, with D possibly being TRBD1 (5 bases). There are 13 residues in the CDR3. The germline V gene has CDR1 KGHSH and CDR2 LQKENI. V dropped 2 bases and J dropped 8 bases, with 12 bases sitting between them. The CDR3 protein is CASSPSDTAGYTF. As DNA, the CDR3 is TGTGCCAGCTCACCATCGGACACTGCCGGCTACACCTTC.

This clonotype was detected only a few times. The chain links TRBV6-1 to TRBJ1-1, with D uncertain. CDR3 size: 13 residues. Germline V CDR1 and CDR2: MNHNS, SASEGT. Deletions cut 6 bases from V and 4 bases from J, with 12 bases between. CDR3 region: CASRHQDATEAFF. CDR3 DNA sequence: TGTGCCAGCAGACACCAGGACGCCACTGAAGCTTTCTTT.

Note on this clonotype: This likely stems from a read error, as it lies one base from a far larger clone. The rearrangement uses TRBV7-2 and TRBJ2-7, with TRBD1 identical over 8 bases. Trimming at V came to 4 bases and at J to 7 bases, leaving 15 bases not matched to a gene. CDR3 length: 16 residues. CDR1 and CDR2 from the germline V gene are SGHTA and FQGNSA. This CDR3 is CASSSGQGWSYNEQYF. CDR3 nucleotides: TGTGCCAGCAGCTCTGGACAGGGATGGAGCTACAATGAGCAGTACTTC.

This clonotype was counted at least ten times. The chain uses TRBV12-3 or TRBV12-4 and TRBJ2-7; tentatively, D is TRBD1 (6 bases). The CDR3 loop spans 16 amino acids. Deletions cut 4 bases from V and 6 bases from J, with 22 bases between. Written as DNA, the CDR3 is TGTGCCAGCAGTTCGACCGCCGGGACAAGAGGCGTCGAGCAGTACTTC. This translates into CASSSTAGTRGVEQYF.

This clonotype showed up just once. This clone may be a read error of a much larger clone one base away. The gene calls are TRBV29-1 and TRBJ2-5, with 7 nucleotides matching TRBD1. Germline loops: CDR1 SQVTM, CDR2 ANQGSEA. V dropped 8 bases and J dropped 3; count of bases not matched to a gene: 12. CDR3 length: 14 amino acids. In nucleotides, the CDR3 is TGCAGCACCTCATCCGGGACAGAAGAAGAGACCCAGTACTTC. Its translation is CSTSSGTEEETQYF.

This clonotype was counted ten times or more. The V gene is TRBV7-8, the J gene TRBJ2-7; 9 bases map to TRBD1. The CDR3 extends over 14 amino acids. CDR1 SGHVS and CDR2 FQNEAQ come from the germline V gene. V gave up 2 bases and J gave up 4 bases; unmatched junction bases: 3. DNA for the CDR3: TGTGCCAGCAGCTTATTGACAGGGGGTTACGAGCAGTACTTC. Protein product: CASSLLTGGYEQYF.